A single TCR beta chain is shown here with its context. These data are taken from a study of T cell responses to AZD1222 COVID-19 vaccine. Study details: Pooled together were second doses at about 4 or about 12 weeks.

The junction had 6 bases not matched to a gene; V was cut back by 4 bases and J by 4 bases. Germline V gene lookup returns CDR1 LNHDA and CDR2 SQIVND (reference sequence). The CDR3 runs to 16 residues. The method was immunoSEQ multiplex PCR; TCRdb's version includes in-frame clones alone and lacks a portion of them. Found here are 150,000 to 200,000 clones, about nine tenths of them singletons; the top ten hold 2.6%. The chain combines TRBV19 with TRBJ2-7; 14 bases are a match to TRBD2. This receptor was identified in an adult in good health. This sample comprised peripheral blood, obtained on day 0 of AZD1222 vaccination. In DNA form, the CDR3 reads TGTGCCAGTAGTACTCGACTAGCGGGAGGGACGTACGAGCAGTACTTC. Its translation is CASSTRLAGGTYEQYF. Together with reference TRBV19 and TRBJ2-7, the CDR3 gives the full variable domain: DGGITQSPKYLFRKEGQNVTLSCEQNLNHDAMYWYRQDPGQGLRLIYYSQIVNDFQKGDIAEGYSVSREKKESFPLTVTSAQKNPTAFYLCASSTRLAGGTYEQYFGPGTRLTVT.